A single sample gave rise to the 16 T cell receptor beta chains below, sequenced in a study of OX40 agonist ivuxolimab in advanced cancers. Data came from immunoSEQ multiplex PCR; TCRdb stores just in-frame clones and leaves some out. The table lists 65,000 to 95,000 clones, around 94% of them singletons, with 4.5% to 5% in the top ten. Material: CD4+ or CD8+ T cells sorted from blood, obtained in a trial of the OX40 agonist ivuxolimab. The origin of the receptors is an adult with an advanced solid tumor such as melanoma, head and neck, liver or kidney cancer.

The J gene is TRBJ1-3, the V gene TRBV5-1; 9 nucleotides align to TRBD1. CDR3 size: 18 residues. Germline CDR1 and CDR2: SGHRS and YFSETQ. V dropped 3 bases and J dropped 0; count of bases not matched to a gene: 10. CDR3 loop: CASSSYGTGPFSGNTIYF. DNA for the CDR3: TGCGCCAGCAGCTCCTACGGGACAGGGCCCTTCTCTGGAAACACCATATATTTT.

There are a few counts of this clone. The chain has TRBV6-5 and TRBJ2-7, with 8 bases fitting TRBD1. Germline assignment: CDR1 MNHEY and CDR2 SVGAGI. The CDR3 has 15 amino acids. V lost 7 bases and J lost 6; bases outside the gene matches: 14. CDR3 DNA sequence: TGTGCCAGCAAGGAAGGGGGCCAGGGGGCGGTCGAGCAGTACTTC. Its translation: CASKEGGQGAVEQYF.

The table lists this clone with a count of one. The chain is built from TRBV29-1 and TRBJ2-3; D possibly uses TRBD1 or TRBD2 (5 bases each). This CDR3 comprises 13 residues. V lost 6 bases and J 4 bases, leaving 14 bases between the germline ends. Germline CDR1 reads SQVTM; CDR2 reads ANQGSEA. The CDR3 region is CSVGEGSPDTQYF. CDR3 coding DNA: TGCAGCGTCGGCGAGGGGTCCCCAGATACGCAGTATTTT.

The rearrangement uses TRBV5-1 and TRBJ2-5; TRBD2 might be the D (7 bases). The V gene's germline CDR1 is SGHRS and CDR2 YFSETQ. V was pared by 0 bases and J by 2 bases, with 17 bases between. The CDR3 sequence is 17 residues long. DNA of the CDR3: TGCGCCAGCAGCTTGGGTGGAGCGGGACAATATCAAGAGACCCAGTACTTC. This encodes CASSLGGAGQYQETQYF.

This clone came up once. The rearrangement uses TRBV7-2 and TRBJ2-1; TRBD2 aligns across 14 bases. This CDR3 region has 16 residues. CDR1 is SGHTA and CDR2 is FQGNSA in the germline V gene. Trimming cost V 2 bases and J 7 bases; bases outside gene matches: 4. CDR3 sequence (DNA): TGTGCCAGCAGCTTAAGCGGACTAGCGGGAGGAAATGAGCAGTTCTTC. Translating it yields CASSLSGLAGGNEQFF. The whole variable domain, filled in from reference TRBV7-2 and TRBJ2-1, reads GAGVSQSPSNKVTEKGKDVELRCDPISGHTALYWYRQSLGQGLEFLIYFQGNSAPDKSGLPSDRFSAERTGGSVSTLTIQRTQQEDSAVYLCASSLSGLAGGNEQFFGPGTRLTVL.

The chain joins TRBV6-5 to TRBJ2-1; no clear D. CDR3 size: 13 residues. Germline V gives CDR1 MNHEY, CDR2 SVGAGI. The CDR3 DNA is TGTGTGTCCAGCCCCCATCGGTACAATGAGCAGTTCTTC. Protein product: CVSSPHRYNEQFF.

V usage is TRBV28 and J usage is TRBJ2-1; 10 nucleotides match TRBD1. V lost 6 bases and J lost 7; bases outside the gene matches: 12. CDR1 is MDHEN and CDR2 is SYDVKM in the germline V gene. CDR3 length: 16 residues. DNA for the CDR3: TGTGCCAGCAGCCACCTTTTCTGGGACAGGGGTAATGAGCAGTTCTTC. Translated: CASSHLFWDRGNEQFF. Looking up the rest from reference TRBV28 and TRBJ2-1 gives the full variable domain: DVKVTQSSRYLVKRTGEKVFLECVQDMDHENMFWYRQDPGLGLRLIYFSYDVKMKEKGDIPEGYSVSREKKERFSLILESASTNQTSMYLCASSHLFWDRGNEQFFGPGTRLTVL.

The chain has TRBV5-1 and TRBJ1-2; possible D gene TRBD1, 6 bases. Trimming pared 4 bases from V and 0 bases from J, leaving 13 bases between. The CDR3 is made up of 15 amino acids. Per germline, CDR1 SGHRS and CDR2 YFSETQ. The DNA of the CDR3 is TGCGCCAGCAGCCTGACAGGCACCACTAACTATGGCTACACCTTC. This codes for CASSLTGTTNYGYTF.

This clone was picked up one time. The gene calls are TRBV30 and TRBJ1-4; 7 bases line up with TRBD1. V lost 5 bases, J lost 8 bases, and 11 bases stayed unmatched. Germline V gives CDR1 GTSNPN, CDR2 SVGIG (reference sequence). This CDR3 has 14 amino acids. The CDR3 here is CAWGPTGIKEKLFF. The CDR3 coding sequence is TGTGCCTGGGGTCCGACAGGGATAAAGGAAAAACTGTTTTTT.

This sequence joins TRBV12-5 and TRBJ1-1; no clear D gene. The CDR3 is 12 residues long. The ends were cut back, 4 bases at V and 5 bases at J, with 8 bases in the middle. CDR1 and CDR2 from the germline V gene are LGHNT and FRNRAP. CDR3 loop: CASGSRETEAFF. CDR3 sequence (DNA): TGTGCTAGTGGTTCGAGAGAAACTGAAGCTTTCTTT.

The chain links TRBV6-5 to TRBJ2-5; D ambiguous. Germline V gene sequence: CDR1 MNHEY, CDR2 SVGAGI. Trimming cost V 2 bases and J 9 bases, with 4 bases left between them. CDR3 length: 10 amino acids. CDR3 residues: CASSYEAQYF. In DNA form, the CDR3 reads TGTGCCAGCAGTTACGAGGCCCAGTACTTC.

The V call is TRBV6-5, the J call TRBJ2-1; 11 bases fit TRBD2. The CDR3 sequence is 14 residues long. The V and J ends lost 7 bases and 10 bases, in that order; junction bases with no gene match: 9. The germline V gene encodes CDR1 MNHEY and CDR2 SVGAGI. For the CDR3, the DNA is TGTGCCAGCATCCAGCCGGGACTAGCGGCCGAGCAGTTCTTC. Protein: CASIQPGLAAEQFF.

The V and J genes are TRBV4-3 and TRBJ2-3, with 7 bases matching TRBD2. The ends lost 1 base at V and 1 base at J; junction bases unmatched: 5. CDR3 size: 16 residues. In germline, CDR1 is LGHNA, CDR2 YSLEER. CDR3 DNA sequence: TGCGCCAGCAGCCAAGCAGTAACTAGCGGCACAGATACGCAGTATTTT. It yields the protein CASSQAVTSGTDTQYF.

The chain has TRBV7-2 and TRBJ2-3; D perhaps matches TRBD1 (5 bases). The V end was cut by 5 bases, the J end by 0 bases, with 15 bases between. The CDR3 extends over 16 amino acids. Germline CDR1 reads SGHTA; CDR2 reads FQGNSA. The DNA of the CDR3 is TGTGCCAGCAGCCCATATGGGTCAGGGAGCACAGATACGCAGTATTTT. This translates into CASSPYGSGSTDTQYF.

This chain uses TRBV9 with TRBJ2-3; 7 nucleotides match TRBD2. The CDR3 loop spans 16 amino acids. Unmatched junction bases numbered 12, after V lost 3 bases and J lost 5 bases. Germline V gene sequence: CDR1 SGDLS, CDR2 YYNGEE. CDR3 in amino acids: CASSANGGRRGDTQYF. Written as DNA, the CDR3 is TGTGCCAGCAGCGCTAATGGCGGGAGACGGGGAGATACGCAGTATTTT.

In nucleotides, the CDR3 is TGTGCCAGCTCACTAGCGGCCTACACCGGGGAGCTGTTTTTT. Amino acid sequence: CASSLAAYTGELFF. The chain is built from TRBV18 and TRBJ2-2, with D tentatively TRBD2 (6 bases). Germline CDR1 KGHSH, CDR2 LQKENI. The V gene lost 4 bases and the J gene lost 3 bases, with 9 bases spanning the gap. There are 14 residues in the CDR3.